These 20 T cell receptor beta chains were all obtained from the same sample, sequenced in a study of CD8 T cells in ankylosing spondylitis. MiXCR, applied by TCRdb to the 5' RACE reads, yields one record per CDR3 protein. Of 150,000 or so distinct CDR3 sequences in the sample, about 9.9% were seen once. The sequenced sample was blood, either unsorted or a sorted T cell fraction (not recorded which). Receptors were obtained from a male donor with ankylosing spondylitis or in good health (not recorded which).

The CDR3, as DNA: TGCGCCAGCAGCCGATCTCAGGGTTCCAATGAGCAGTTCTTC. Translating gives CASSRSQGSNEQFF. V usage is TRBV5-1 and J usage is TRBJ2-1, with D possibly TRBD1 on 5 matching bases. The ends were cut back, 4 bases at V and 6 bases at J, with 14 bases in the middle. The CDR3 is 14 amino acids. CDR1 and CDR2 from the germline V gene are SGHRS and YFSETQ.

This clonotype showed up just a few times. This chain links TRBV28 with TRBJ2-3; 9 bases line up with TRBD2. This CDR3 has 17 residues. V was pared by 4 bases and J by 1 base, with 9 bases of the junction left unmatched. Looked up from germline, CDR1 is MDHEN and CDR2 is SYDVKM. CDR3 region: CASSSSGGNGGTDTQYF. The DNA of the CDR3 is TGTGCCAGCAGTTCAAGCGGGGGGAACGGGGGCACAGATACGCAGTATTTT.

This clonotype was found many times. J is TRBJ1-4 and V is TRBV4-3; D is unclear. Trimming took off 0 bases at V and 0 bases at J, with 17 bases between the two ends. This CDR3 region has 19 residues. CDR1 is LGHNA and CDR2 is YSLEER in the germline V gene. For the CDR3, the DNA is TGCGCCAGCAGCCAAGATCTAATATATCAGAGGGCAACTAATGAAAAACTGTTTTTT. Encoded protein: CASSQDLIYQRATNEKLFF.

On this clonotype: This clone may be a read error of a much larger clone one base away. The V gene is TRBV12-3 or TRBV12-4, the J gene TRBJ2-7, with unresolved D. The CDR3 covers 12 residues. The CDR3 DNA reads TGTGTCAGCAGTTTTTCTAGGGACGAGCAGTACTTC. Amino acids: CVSSFSRDEQYF.

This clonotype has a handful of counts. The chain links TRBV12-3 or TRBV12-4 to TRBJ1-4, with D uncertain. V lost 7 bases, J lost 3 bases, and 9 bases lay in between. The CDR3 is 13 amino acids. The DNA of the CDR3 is TGTGCCAGCACCCAGGCGGCTAATGAAAAACTGTTTTTT. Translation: CASTQAANEKLFF.

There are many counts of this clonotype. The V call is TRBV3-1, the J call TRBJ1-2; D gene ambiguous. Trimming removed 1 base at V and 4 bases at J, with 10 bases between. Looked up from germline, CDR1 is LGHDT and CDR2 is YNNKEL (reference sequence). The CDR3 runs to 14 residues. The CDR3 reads CASSQGSMSYGYTF. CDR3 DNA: TGTGCCAGCAGCCAAGGTAGTATGAGCTATGGCTACACCTTC.

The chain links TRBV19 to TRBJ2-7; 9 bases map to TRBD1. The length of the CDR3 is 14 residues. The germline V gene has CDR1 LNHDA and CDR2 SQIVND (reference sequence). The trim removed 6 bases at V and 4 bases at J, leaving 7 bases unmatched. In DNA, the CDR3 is TGTGCCAGTAGAGCCGGGACAGGGATTTACGAGCAGTACTTC. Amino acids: CASRAGTGIYEQYF.

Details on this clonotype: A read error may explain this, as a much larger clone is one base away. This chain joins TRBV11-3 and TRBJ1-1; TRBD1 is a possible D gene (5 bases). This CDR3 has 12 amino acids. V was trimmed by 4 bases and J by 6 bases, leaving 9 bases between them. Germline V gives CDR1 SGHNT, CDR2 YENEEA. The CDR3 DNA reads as TGTGCCAGCAGCTCGAGAGGGGCTGAAGCTTTCTTT. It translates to CASSSRGAEAFF.

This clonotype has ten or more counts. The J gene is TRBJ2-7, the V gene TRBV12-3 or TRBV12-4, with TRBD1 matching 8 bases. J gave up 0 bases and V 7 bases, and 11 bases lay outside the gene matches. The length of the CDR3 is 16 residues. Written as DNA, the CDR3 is TGTGCCAGCACCACCCTCGGGACAGGCAGCTCCTACGAGCAGTACTTC. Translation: CASTTLGTGSSYEQYF.

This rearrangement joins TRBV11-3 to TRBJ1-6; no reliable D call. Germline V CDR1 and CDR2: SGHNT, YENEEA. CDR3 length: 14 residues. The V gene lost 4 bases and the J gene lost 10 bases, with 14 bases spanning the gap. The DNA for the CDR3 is TGTGCCAGCAGCTCGACGACTGGGGAATCACCCCTCCACTTT. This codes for CASSSTTGESPLHF. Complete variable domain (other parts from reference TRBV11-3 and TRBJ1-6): EAGVVQSPRYKIIEKKQPVAFWCNPISGHNTLYWYLQNLGQGPELLIRYENEEAVDDSQLPKDRFSAERLKGVDSTLKIQPAELGDSAVYLCASSSTTGESPLHFGNGTRLTVT.

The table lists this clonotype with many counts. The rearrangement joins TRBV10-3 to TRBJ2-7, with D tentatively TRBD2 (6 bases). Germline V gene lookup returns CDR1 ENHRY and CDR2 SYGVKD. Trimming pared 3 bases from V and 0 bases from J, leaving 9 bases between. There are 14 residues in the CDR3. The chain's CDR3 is CAISDGGNSYEQYF. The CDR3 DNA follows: TGTGCCATCAGTGATGGGGGGAACTCCTACGAGCAGTACTTC.

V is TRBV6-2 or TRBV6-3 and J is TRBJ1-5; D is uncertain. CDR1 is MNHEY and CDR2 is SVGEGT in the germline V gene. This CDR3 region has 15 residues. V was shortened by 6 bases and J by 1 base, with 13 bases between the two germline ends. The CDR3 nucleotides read TGTGCCAGCAGCCCCCATCGAGACAGCAATCAGCCCCAGCATTTT. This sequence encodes CASSPHRDSNQPQHF.

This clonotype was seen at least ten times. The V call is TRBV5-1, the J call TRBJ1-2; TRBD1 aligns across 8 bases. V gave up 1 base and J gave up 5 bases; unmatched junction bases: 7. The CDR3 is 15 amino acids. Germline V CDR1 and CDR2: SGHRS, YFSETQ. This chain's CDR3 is CASSLTDRALYGYTF. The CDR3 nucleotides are TGCGCCAGCAGCTTGACGGACAGGGCCCTATATGGCTACACCTTC.

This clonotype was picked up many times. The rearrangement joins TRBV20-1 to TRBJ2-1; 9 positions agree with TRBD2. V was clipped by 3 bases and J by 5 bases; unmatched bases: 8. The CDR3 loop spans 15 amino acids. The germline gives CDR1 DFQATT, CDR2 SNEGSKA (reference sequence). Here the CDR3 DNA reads TGCAGTGCTAGCCCGCTAGCGGGGAATCACAATGAGCAGTTCTTC. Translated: CSASPLAGNHNEQFF.

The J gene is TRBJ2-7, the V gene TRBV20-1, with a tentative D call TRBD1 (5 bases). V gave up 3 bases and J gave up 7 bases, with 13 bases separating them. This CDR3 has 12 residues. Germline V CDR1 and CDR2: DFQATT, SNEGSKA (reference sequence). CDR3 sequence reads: CSASKGVGEQYF. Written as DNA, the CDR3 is TGCAGTGCTAGTAAAGGGGTGGGGGAGCAGTACTTC.

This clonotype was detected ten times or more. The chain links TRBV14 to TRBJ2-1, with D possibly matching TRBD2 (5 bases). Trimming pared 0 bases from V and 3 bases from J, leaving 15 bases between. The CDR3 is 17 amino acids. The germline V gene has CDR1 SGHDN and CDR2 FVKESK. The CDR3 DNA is TGTGCCAGCAGCCAAGATTCTTGGCGGGTCCGCTACAATGAGCAGTTCTTC. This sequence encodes CASSQDSWRVRYNEQFF.

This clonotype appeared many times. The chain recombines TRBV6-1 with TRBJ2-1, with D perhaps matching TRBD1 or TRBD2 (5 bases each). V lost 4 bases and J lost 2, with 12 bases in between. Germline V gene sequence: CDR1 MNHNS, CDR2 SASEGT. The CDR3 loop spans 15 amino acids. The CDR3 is CASSGRQGPYNEQFF. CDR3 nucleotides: TGTGCCAGCAGTGGGAGGCAGGGACCCTACAATGAGCAGTTCTTC.

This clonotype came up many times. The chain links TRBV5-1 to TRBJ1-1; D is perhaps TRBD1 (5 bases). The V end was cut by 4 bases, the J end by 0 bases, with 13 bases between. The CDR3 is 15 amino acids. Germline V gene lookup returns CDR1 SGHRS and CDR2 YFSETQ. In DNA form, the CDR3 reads TGCGCCAGCAGCCCTCCGAGGGGAGTGAACACTGAAGCTTTCTTT. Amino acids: CASSPPRGVNTEAFF.

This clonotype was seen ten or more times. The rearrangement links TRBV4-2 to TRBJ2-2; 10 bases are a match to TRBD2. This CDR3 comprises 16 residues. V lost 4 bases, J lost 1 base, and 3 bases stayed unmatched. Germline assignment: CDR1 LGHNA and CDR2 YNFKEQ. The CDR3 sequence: CASSPGTSVNTGELFF. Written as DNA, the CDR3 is TGTGCCAGCAGCCCCGGGACTAGCGTGAACACCGGGGAGCTGTTTTTT.

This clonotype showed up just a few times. CDR3 sequence (DNA): TGTGCCAGCAGCCCGCGGGACCAAAGCTTCAACAATGAGCAGTTCTTC. It is translated as CASSPRDQSFNNEQFF. The chain combines TRBV3-1 with TRBJ2-1; D is perhaps TRBD2 (6 bases). This CDR3 is 16 amino acids long. CDR1 is LGHDT and CDR2 is YNNKEL in the germline V gene (reference sequence). V shed 4 bases and J shed 5 bases, with 18 bases lying between them.